This TCR beta chain came from a study of T-cell reconstitution after alpha-beta-depleted transplantation in children. Study-wide results and caveats: Several hundred expanded graft clones reportedly supplied alpha-beta T cells about two months after transplant. Surviving recipient T cells and thymic progenitors underlay high day-60 TCRbeta diversity in some patients. Diversity and T-cell counts at one year after transplant derived mostly from new T cells.

The CDR3 contains 14 residues. Trimming pared 1 base from V and 10 bases from J, leaving 11 bases between. Unique molecular identifiers featured in how the TCRbeta library was prepared. MiXCR, applied by TCRdb to the PCR reads, yields one record per CDR3 protein. The profile shows about 240,000 distinct CDR3 sequences, roughly 23% of them singletons. Points on this clonotype: Its antigen remains unidentified.

The TCR comes from a girl aged 2 to 10 with Fanconi anemia, due to receive a stem cell transplant. Sequencing used PBMCs, obtained before TCRalphabeta/CD19-depleted stem cell transplant. The chain is built from TRBV12-3 or TRBV12-4 and TRBJ1-6; maybe TRBD1 (6 bases). CDR3 protein: CASSLERGGSPLHF. As DNA, the CDR3 is TGTGCCAGCAGTTTAGAGAGGGGGGGGTCACCCCTCCACTTT.